This T cell receptor (beta chain) is from a study of regulatory T cells in long-lasting Graves disease. Findings and caveats of the study: Newly diagnosed disease favored TRBV20-1 and TRBJ2-1 over persistent disease.

The time point is: newly diagnosed GD, antithyroid drugs for less than 3 months. Generation of the TCR library employed RNA extracted from PBMCs. Blood from the periphery, approximately 8.5 milliliters in all, was drawn into EDTA tubes. V was clipped by 3 bases and J by 4 bases, with 12 bases between them. Germline CDR1 and CDR2: GTSNPN and SVGIG (reference sequence). The CDR3 has 13 amino acids. Sequencing libraries for TCR beta were prepared with iRepertoire HTBI primers and Arm-PCR of CDR3 regions. TCRdb fed the multiplex PCR reads into MiXCR, producing one record per CDR3 protein. Among fewer than 550,000 distinct CDR3 sequences listed, about 16% were seen once. About this clonotype itself: Antigen specificity is unknown.

The sample also formed part of further work on T cells in Graves' hyperthyroidism and ophthalmopathy. In that study: The study based diagnoses on clinical symptoms, serum thyroxine and TRAb, thyroid ultrasound and orbital computed tomography. A model using 13 V-J features told ophthalmopathy apart from stable hyperthyroidism.

This sequence joins TRBV30 and TRBJ1-1; D call uncertain. This TCR came from a woman aged 40-65 years with Graves disease. The sample was peripheral blood mononuclear cells (PBMCs), taken at new diagnosis, from a patient treated with antithyroid drugs. The CDR3 coding sequence is TGTGCCTGGAGAGGTTTGGCGGGCACTGAAGCTTTCTTT. As protein: CAWRGLAGTEAFF.